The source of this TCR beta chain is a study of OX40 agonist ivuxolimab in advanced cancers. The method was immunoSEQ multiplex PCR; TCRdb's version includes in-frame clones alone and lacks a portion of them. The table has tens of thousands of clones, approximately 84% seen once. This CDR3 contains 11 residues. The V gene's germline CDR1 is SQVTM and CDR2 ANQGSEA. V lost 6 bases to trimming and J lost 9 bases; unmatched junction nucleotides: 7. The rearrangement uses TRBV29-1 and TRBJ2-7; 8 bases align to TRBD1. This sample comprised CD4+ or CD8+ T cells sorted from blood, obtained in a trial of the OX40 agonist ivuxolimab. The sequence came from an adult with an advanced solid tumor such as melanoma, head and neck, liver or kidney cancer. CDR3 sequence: CSVSDRVGQYF. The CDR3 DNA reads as TGCAGCGTCTCGGACAGGGTAGGGCAGTACTTC.